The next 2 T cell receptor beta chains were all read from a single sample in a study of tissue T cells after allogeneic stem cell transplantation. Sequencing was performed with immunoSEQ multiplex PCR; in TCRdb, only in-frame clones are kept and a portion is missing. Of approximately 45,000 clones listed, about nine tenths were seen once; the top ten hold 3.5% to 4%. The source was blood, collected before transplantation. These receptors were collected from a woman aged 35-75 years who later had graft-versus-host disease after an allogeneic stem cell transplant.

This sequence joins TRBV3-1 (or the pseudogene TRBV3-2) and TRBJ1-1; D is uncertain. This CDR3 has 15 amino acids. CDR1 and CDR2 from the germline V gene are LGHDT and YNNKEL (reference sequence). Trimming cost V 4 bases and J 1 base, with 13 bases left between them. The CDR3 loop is CASSPLASGNTEAFF. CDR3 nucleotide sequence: TGTGCCAGCAGCCCTTTGGCCTCTGGGAACACTGAAGCTTTCTTT.

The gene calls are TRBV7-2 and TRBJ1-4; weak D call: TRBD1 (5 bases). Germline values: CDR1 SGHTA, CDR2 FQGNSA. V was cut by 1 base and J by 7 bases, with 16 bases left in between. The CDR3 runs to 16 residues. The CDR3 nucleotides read TGTGCCAGCAGCTTAGGTCACGGGGGGGGGTCTGAAAAACTGTTTTTT. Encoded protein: CASSLGHGGGSEKLFF.